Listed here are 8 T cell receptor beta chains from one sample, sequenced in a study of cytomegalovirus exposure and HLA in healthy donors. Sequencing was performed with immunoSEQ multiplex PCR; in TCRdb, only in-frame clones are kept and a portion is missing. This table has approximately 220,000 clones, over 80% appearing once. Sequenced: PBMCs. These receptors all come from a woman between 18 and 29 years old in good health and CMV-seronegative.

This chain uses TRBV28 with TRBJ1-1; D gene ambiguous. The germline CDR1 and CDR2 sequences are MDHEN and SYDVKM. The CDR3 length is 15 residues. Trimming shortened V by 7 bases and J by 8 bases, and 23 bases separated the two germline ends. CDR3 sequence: CASTDGRTSSREAFF. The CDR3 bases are TGTGCCAGCACCGATGGGAGGACTTCATCCCGGGAAGCTTTCTTT.

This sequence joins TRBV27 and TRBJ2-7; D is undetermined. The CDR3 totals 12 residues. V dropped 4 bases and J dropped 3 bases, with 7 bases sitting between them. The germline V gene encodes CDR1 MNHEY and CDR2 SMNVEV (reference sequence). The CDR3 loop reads CASSYPGYEQYF. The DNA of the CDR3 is TGTGCCAGCAGTTATCCGGGCTACGAGCAGTACTTC.

Here the CDR3 DNA reads TGTGCCTGGAGGGGACTAGCGGGAGAGCAGTTCTTC. Its translation is CAWRGLAGEQFF. V is TRBV30 and J is TRBJ2-1; 13 nucleotides agree with TRBD2. CDR1 and CDR2 (germline): GTSNPN, SVGIG (reference sequence). The length of the CDR3 is 12 residues. The junction had 0 bases not matched to a gene; V was cut back by 3 bases and J by 10 bases.

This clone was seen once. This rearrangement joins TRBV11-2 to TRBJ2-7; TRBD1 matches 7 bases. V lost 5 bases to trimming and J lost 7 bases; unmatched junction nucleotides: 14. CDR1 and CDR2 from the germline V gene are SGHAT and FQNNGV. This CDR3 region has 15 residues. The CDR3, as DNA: TGTGCCAGCAGCCTAAATCGACAGCCGGGACAGGAGCAGTACTTC. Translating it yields CASSLNRQPGQEQYF. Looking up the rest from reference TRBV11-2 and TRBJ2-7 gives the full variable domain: EAGVAQSPRYKIIEKRQSVAFWCNPISGHATLYWYQQILGQGPKLLIQFQNNGVVDDSQLPKDRFSAERLKGVDSTLKIQPAKLEDSAVYLCASSLNRQPGQEQYFGPGTRLTVT.

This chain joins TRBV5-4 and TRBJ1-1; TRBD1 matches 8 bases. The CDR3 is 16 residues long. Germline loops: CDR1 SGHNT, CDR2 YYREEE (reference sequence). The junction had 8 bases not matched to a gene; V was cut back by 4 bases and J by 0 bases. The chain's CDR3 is CASSPGQATMNTEAFF. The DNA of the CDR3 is TGTGCCAGCAGCCCGGGACAGGCGACAATGAACACTGAAGCTTTCTTT.

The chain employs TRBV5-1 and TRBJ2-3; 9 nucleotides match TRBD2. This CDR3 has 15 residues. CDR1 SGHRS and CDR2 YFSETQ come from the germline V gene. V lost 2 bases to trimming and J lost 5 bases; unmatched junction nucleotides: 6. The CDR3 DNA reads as TGCGCCAGCAGCTTAAGGGGACTAGCAATAGATACGCAGTATTTT. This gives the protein CASSLRGLAIDTQYF.

The CDR3 DNA reads as TGCAGCGTTGATGTGGGACAGGGAGGACAGCCCCAGCATTTT. Protein: CSVDVGQGGQPQHF. The V gene is TRBV29-1, the J gene TRBJ1-5; 9 nucleotides align to TRBD1. J lost 7 bases, V lost 3 bases, and 7 bases had no gene match. Looked up from germline, CDR1 is SQVTM and CDR2 is ANQGSEA. The length of the CDR3 is 14 residues.

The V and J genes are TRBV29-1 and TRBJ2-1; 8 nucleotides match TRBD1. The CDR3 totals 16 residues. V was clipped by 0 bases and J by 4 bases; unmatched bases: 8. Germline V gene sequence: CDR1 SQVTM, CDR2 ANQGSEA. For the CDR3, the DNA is TGCAGCGTTGAAGACCTCATAGGACAGGGTTACAATGAGCAGTTCTTC. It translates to CSVEDLIGQGYNEQFF.